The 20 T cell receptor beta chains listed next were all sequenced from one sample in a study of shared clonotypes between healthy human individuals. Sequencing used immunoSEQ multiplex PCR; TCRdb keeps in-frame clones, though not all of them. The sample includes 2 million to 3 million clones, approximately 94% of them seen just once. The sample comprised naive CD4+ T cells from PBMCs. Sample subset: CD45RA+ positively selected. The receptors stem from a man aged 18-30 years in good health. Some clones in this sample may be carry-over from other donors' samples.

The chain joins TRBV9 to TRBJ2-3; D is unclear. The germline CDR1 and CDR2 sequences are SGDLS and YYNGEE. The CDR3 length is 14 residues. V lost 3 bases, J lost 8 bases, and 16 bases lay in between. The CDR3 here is CASSGARAIGTQYF. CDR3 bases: TGTGCCAGCAGCGGAGCCCGCGCTATCGGTACGCAGTATTTT.

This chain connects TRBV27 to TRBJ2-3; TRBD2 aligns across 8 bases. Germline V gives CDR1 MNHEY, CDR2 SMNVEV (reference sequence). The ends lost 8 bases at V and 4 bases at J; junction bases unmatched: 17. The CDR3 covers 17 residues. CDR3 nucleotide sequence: TGTGCCAGCTCCCCCAGGGGTAGCGGGACCCACCCAGATACGCAGTATTTT. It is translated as CASSPRGSGTHPDTQYF.

The CDR3 DNA reads TGTGCCAGCAGTAGCGCCGGGACAGCCAATAAAAAAAACACCGGGGAGCTGTTTTTT. It encodes CASSSAGTANKKNTGELFF. The chain uses TRBV28 and TRBJ2-2; 7 positions match TRBD1. The germline gives CDR1 MDHEN, CDR2 SYDVKM. The CDR3 totals 19 residues. After removal of 5 bases from V and 2 bases from J, the junction contained 17 bases not matched to a gene.

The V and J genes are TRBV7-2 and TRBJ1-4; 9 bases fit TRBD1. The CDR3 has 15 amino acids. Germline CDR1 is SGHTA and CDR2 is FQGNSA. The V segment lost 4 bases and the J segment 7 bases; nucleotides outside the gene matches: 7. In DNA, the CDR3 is TGTGCCAGCAGCTCCCGCCGGGACAGGGTTGAAAAACTGTTTTTT. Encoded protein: CASSSRRDRVEKLFF.

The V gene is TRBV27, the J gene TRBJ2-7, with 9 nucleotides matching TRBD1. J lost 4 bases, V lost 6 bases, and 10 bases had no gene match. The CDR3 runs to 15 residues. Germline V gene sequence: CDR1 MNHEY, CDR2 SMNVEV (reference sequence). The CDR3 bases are TGTGCCAGCAGGGGGACGGGACAGGGCGCATACGAGCAGTACTTC. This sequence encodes CASRGTGQGAYEQYF.

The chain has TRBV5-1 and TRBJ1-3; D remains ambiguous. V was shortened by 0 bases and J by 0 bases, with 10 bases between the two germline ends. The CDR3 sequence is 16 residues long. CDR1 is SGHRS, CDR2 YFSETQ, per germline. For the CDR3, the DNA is TGCGCCAGCAGCTTGGGGACCGACCGCTCTGGAAACACCATATATTTT. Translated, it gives CASSLGTDRSGNTIYF. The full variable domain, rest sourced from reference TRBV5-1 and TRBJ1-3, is KAGVTQTPRYLIKTRGQQVTLSCSPISGHRSVSWYQQTPGQGLQFLFEYFSETQRNKGNFPGRFSGRQFSNSRSEMNVSTLELGDSALYLCASSLGTDRSGNTIYFGEGSWLTVV.

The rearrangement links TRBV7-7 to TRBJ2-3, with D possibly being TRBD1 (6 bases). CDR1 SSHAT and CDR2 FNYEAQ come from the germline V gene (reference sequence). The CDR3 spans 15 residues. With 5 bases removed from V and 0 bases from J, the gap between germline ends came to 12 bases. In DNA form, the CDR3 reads TGTGCCAGCAGCGCAACGGGACATAGCACAGATACGCAGTATTTT. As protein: CASSATGHSTDTQYF.

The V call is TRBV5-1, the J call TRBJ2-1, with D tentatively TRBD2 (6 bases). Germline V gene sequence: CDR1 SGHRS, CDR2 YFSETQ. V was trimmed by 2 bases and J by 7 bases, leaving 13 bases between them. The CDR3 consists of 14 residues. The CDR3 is CASSFGTLGNEQFF. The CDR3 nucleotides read TGCGCCAGCAGCTTCGGGACTTTGGGAAATGAGCAGTTCTTC.

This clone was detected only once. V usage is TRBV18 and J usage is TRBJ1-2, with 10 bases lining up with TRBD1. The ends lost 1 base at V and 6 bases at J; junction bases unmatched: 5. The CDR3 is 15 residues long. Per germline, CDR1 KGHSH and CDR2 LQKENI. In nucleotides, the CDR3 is TGTGCCAGCTCACCACTCCGGGACAGGGGTGATGGCTACACCTTC. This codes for CASSPLRDRGDGYTF.

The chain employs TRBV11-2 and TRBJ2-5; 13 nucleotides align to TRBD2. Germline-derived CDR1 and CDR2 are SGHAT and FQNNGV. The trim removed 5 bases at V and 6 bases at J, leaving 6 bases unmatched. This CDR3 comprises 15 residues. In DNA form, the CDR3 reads TGTGCCAGCAGCGGGACTAGCGGGATGGTAAAGACCCAGTACTTC. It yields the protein CASSGTSGMVKTQYF.

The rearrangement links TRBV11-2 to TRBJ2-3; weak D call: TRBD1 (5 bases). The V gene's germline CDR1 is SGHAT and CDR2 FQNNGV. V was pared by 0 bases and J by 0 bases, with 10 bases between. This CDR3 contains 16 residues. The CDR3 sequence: CASSLDDRTSTDTQYF. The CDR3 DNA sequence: TGTGCCAGCAGCTTAGACGACAGAACTAGCACAGATACGCAGTATTTT. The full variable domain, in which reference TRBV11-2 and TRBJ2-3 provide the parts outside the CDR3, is EAGVAQSPRYKIIEKRQSVAFWCNPISGHATLYWYQQILGQGPKLLIQFQNNGVVDDSQLPKDRFSAERLKGVDSTLKIQPAKLEDSAVYLCASSLDDRTSTDTQYFGPGTRLTVL.

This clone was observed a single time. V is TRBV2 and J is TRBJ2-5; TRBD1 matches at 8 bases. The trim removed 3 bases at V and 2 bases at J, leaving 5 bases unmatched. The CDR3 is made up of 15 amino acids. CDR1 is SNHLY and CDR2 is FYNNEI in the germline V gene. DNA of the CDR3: TGTGCCAGCAGTGAGACAGGGGCGCGGCAAGAGACCCAGTACTTC. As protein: CASSETGARQETQYF.

The CDR3 is CASSYSFRTGLSFF. Written as DNA, the CDR3 is TGTGCCAGCAGTTACTCGTTTCGGACAGGGCTATCTTTCTTT. V gene TRBV6-5 combines with J gene TRBJ1-1; 8 bases map to TRBD1. Germline loops: CDR1 MNHEY, CDR2 SVGAGI. This CDR3 has 14 residues. The V gene end was trimmed by 0 bases and the J gene end by 12 bases; junction bases not matched to a gene: 9.

CDR3 DNA sequence: TGTGCCAGCAGAGAGACTACGGATGTGGGCTACACCTTC. As protein: CASRETTDVGYTF. This chain links TRBV28 with TRBJ1-2; D ambiguous. The germline V gene encodes CDR1 MDHEN and CDR2 SYDVKM. V gave up 6 bases and J gave up 8 bases, with 16 bases separating them. This CDR3 comprises 13 residues.

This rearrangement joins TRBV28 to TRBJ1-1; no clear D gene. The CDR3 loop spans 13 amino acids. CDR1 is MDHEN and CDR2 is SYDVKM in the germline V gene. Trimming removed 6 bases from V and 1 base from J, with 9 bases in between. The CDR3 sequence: CASSEAGNTEAFF. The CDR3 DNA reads TGTGCCAGCAGCGAGGCTGGGAACACTGAAGCTTTCTTT.

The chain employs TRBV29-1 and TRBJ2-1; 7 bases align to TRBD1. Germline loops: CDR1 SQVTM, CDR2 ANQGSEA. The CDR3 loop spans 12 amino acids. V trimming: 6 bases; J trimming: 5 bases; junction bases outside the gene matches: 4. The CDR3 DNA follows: TGCAGCGTAGGGACAGAGAACAATGAGCAGTTCTTC. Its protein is CSVGTENNEQFF.

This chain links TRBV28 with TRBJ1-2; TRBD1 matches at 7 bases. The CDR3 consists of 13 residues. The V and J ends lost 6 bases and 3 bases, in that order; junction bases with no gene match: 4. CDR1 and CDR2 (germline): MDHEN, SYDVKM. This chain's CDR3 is CASRLTGYYGYTF. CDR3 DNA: TGTGCCAGCAGACTGACAGGGTACTATGGCTACACCTTC.

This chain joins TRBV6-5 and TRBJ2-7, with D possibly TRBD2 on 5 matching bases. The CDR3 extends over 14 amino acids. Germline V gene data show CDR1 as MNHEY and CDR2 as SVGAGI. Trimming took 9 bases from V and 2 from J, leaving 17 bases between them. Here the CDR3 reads CARGKRINTYEQYF. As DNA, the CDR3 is TGTGCCAGGGGGAAGCGGATTAATACCTACGAGCAGTACTTC.

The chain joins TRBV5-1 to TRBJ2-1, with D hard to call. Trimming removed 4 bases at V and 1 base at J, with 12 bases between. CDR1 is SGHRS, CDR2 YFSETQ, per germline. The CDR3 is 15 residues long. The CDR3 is CASSPAPGSYNEQFF. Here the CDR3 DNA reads TGCGCCAGCAGCCCGGCCCCCGGTTCCTACAATGAGCAGTTCTTC. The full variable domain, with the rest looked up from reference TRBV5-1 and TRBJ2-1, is KAGVTQTPRYLIKTRGQQVTLSCSPISGHRSVSWYQQTPGQGLQFLFEYFSETQRNKGNFPGRFSGRQFSNSRSEMNVSTLELGDSALYLCASSPAPGSYNEQFFGPGTRLTVL.

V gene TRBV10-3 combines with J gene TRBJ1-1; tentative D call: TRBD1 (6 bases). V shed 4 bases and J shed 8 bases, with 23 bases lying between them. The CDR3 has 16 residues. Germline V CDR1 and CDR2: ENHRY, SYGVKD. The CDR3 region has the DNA TGTGCCATCAGTGGAGGTTCGATAGGGGGTGATGGAGAAGCTTTCTTT. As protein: CAISGGSIGGDGEAFF.